This T cell receptor beta chain was captured by sequencing in a study of T cell repertoires in cytomegalovirus infection. The CDR3 totals 15 residues. The germline gives CDR1 SGHDT, CDR2 YYEEEE. V dropped 0 bases and J dropped 0 bases, with 7 bases sitting between them. TCRdb used MiXCR to reprocess the reads, holding one entry per CDR3 protein. The sample lists under 450,000 distinct CDR3 sequences; about 35% were seen once. This clonotype was counted between two and nine times. Antigen unknown. The input for sequencing was cultured PBMCs, taken from culture after CMV antigen stimulation. The TCR originated in a human donor in good health (CMV status not recorded). Some clones in this sample may be carry-over from other donors' samples. The chain couples TRBV5-6 to TRBJ2-1; TRBD1 might be the D (5 bases). CDR3: CASSLGQNSYNEQFF. The CDR3 DNA is TGTGCCAGCAGCTTGGGACAGAACTCCTACAATGAGCAGTTCTTC. The full variable domain, in which reference TRBV5-6 and TRBJ2-1 provide the parts outside the CDR3, is DAGVTQSPTHLIKTRGQQVTLRCSPKSGHDTVSWYQQALGQGPQFIFQYYEEEERQRGNFPDRFSGHQFPNYSSELNVNALLLGDSALYLCASSLGQNSYNEQFFGPGTRLTVL.